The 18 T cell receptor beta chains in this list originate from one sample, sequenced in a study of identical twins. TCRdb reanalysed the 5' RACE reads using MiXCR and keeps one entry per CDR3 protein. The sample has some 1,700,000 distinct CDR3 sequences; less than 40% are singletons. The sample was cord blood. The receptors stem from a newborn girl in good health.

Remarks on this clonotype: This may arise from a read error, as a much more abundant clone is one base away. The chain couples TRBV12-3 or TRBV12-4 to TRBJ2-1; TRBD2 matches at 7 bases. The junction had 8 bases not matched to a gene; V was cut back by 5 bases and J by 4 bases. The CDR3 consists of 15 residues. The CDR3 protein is CASSPQRGPYNEQFF. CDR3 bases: TGTGCCAGCAGTCCCCAGCGGGGACCTTACAATGAGCAGTTCTTC.

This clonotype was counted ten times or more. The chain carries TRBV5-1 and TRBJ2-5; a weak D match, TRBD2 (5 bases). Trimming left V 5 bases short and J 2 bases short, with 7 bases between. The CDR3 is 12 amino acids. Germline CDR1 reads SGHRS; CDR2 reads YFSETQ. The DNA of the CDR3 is TGCGCCAGCAGGACGGGGCAAGAGACCCAGTACTTC. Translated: CASRTGQETQYF.

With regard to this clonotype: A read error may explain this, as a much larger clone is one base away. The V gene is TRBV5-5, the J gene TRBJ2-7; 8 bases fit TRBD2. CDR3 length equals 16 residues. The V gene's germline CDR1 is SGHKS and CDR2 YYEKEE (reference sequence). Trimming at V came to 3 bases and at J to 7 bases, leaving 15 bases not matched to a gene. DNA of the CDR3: TGTGCCAGCAGCTCTTCACTAGCGGATAGCTACAATGAGCAGTACTTC. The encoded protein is CASSSSLADSYNEQYF.

CDR3 DNA: TGTGCCAGCAGTGAACCAGCGGGCCACTCCACAGATACGCAGTATTTT. It codes for CASSEPAGHSTDTQYF. The V and J genes are TRBV6-1 and TRBJ2-3, with a possible D match to TRBD2 (6 bases). The V end was cut by 2 bases, the J end by 2 bases, with 14 bases between. Germline V gene sequence: CDR1 MNHNS, CDR2 SASEGT. The CDR3 runs 16 residues.

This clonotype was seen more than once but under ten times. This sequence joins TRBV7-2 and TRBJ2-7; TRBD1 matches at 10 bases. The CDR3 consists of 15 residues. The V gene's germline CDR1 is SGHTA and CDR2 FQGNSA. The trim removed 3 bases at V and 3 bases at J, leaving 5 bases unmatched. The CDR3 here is CASSFRDRGIYEQYF. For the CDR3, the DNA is TGTGCCAGCAGCTTCCGGGACAGGGGTATCTACGAGCAGTACTTC.

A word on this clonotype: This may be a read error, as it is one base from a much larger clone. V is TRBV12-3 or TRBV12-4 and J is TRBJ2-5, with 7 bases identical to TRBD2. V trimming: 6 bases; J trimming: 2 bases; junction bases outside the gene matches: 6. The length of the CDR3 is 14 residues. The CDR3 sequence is CASSSGAGQETQYF. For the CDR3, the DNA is TGTGCCAGCAGCAGCGGGGCAGGTCAAGAGACCCAGTACTTC.

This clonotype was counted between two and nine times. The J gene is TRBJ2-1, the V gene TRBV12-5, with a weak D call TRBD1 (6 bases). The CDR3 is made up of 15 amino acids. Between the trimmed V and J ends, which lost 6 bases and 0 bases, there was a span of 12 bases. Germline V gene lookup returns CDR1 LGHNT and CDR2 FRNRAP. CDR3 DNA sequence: TGTGCTAGTGGCCCAGGGGTGGGCTCCTACAATGAGCAGTTCTTC. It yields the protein CASGPGVGSYNEQFF.

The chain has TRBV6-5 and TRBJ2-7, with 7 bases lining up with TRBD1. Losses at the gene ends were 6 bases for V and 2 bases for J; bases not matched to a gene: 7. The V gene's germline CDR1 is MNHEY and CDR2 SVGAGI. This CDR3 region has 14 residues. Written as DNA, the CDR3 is TGTGCCAGCAGGGCCGGGACAGCCACCTACGAGCAGTACTTC. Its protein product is CASRAGTATYEQYF.

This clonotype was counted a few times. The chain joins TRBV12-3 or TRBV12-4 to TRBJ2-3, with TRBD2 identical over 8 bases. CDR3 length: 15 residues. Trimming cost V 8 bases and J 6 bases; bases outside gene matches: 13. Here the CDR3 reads CASRGGAVKVDTQYF. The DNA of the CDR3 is TGTGCCAGCCGGGGGGGAGCTGTCAAGGTGGATACGCAGTATTTT.

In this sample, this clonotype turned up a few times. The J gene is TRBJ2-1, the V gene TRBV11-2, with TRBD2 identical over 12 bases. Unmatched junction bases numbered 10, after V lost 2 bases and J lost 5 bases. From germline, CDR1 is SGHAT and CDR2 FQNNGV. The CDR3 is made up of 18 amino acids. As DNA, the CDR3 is TGTGCCAGCAGCTTATACATAACTAGCGGGGGGCCTAACAATGAGCAGTTCTTC. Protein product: CASSLYITSGGPNNEQFF.

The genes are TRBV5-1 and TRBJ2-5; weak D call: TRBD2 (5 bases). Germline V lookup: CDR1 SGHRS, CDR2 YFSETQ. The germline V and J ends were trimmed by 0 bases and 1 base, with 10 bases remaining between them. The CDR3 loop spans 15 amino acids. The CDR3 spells CASSLVGATQETQYF. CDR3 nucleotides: TGCGCCAGCAGCTTGGTGGGAGCGACCCAAGAGACCCAGTACTTC.

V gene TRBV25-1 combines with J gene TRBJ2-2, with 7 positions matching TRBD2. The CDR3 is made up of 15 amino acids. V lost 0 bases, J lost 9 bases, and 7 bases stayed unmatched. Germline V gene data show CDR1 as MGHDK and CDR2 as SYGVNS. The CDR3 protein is CASSEYTAGVRELFF. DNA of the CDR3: TGTGCCAGCAGTGAATATACGGCGGGGGTCCGGGAGCTGTTTTTT.

CDR3 DNA: TGTGCCAGCAGTTACTCGACCGCGAACACCGGGGAGCTGTTTTTT. Its protein product is CASSYSTANTGELFF. The chain has TRBV6-5 and TRBJ2-2, with D unresolved. Per germline, CDR1 MNHEY and CDR2 SVGAGI. V shed 0 bases and J shed 0 bases, with 5 bases lying between them. The CDR3 has 15 residues.

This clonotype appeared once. The CDR3 sequence is CASSSHRDGALPSNQPQHF. DNA of the CDR3: TGCGCCAGCAGTTCCCACCGGGACGGGGCTCTCCCTAGCAATCAGCCCCAGCATTTT. The V gene is TRBV5-1, the J gene TRBJ1-5; weak D call: TRBD1 (5 bases). The germline V and J ends were trimmed by 5 bases and 0 bases, with 24 bases remaining between them. Germline V gene data show CDR1 as SGHRS and CDR2 as YFSETQ. This CDR3 comprises 19 residues.

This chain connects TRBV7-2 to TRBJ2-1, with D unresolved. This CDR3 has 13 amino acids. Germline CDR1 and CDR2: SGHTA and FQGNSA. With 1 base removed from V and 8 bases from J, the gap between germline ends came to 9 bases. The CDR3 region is CASSLEPRDEQFF. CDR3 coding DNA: TGTGCCAGCAGCTTAGAACCCCGCGATGAGCAGTTCTTC.

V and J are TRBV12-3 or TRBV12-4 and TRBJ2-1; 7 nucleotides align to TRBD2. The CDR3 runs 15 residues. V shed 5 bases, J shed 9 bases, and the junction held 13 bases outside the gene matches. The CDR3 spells CASSPSGRGIAEQFF. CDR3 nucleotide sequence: TGTGCCAGCAGTCCTAGCGGAAGAGGCATCGCTGAGCAGTTCTTC.

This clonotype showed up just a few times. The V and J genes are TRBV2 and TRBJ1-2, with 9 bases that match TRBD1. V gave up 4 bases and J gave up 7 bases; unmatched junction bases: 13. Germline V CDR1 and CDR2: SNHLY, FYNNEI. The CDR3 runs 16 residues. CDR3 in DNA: TGTGCCAGCAGTGTGCCCCCGGGACAGGGAACCCGTGGCTACACCTTC. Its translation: CASSVPPGQGTRGYTF.

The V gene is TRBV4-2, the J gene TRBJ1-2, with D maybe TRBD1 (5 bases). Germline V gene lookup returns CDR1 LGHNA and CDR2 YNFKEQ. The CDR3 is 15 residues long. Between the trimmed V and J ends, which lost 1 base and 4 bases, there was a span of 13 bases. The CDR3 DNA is TGTGCCAGCAGCCAAGTAGGGGTAGGGGCCTATGGCTACACCTTC. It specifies CASSQVGVGAYGYTF.